Below, 5 T cell receptor beta chains from the same sample are listed, as sequenced in a study of CD8 T cells in cerebrospinal fluid in Alzheimer's disease (TCRdb year 2020). Library preparation used 10x single-cell sequencing. The instrument was a NextSeq 550. TCRdb reprocessed the reads into one record per CDR3 protein sequence, lacking DNA. This sample's table lists some 980 distinct CDR3 sequences. Roughly a tenth of the sample is in the top ten clones. Input material: cerebrospinal fluid. The receptors here all came from a human donor with mild cognitive impairment.

This clonotype is deemed medium-sized by its frequency. This chain uses TRBV7-8 with TRBJ1-1; no DNA is available, so the TRBD1 call from TCRdb remains unchecked. CDR1 and CDR2 from the germline V gene are SGHVS and FQNEAQ. The CDR3 runs to 15 residues. The CDR3 sequence is CASSVTQGDNTEAFF.

This clonotype shows up as medium-sized by frequency. J is TRBJ1-4 and V is TRBV5-4. Per germline, CDR1 SGHNT and CDR2 YYREEE (reference sequence). The CDR3 covers 14 residues. The CDR3 sequence is CASMRDPGEEKLFF.

By frequency, this clonotype registers medium-sized (0.01 to 0.1%). This chain connects TRBV5-1 to TRBJ2-3; with no DNA, the TCRdb D assignment of TRBD2 cannot be verified. Germline CDR1 SGHRS, CDR2 YFSETQ. The CDR3 contains 19 residues. The CDR3 sequence is CASSLSTSGGTYSTDTQYF.

This clonotype is labeled medium-sized based on frequency. This CDR3 reads CASSQVPGQYVYGYTF. This rearrangement joins TRBV14 to TRBJ1-2; TCRdb lists TRBD1, though no DNA is available to test this call. CDR3 size: 16 residues. Germline-derived CDR1 and CDR2 are SGHDN and FVKESK.

J is TRBJ2-7 and V is TRBV14. Germline-derived CDR1 and CDR2 are SGHDN and FVKESK. This CDR3 region has 13 residues. CDR3 sequence: CASSQDTAYEQYF.